A selection of T cell receptor beta chains follows, all from one sample in a study of neurological immune-mediated disorders. MiXCR, run by TCRdb on the 5' RACE reads, gives a single entry per CDR3 protein. This table has approximately 44,000 distinct CDR3 sequences, roughly 15% appearing once. The sequenced sample was CD4+ T cells from blood. The receptors stem from a woman aged 55-70 years with HTLV-1-associated myelopathy (HAM/TSP). CDR3s include the opening cysteine and the closing phenylalanine or tryptophan. Each record gives: CDR3 length, V gene, J gene, clone size, D gene, CDR3 protein, CDR3 DNA. The D gene is left open where the match is weak. The listing skips clone size in some rows; elsewhere it reads once, few, many or a size class.

12	TRBV29-1	TRBJ2-5	many	.	CSVQADTQTQYF	TGCAGCGTTCAGGCAGACACTCAGACCCAGTACTTC
14	TRBV5-1	TRBJ1-2	many	.	CASSLEATNYGYTF	TGCGCCAGCAGCTTGGAGGCGACTAACTATGGCTACACCTTC
13	TRBV12-3/TRBV12-4	TRBJ1-2	many	.	CASSWTVNYGYTF	TGTGCCAGCAGTTGGACAGTGAACTATGGCTACACCTTC
15	TRBV15	TRBJ2-2	many	.	CATSRDRPGGGELFF	TGTGCCACCAGCAGAGATCGGCCAGGTGGCGGGGAGCTGTTTTTT
15	TRBV4-2	TRBJ2-7	many	.	CASSRRTYVPYEQYF	TGTGCCAGCAGCCGACGGACGTACGTCCCCTACGAGCAGTACTTC
12	TRBV20-1	TRBJ1-2	many	TRBD1	CSADRGDYGYTF	TGCAGTGCTGACAGGGGAGACTATGGCTACACCTTC
15	TRBV20-1	TRBJ2-1	many	TRBD1	CSAREGDRVYNEQFF	TGCAGTGCCCGAGAGGGAGACAGGGTATACAATGAGCAGTTCTTC
15	TRBV2	TRBJ1-6	many	.	CASSDQGLDNSPLHF	TGTGCCAGCAGTGATCAGGGATTGGATAATTCACCCCTCCACTTT
14	TRBV20-1	TRBJ2-7	.	TRBD2	CSAWGLADVVEQYF	TGCAGTGCTTGGGGACTAGCGGACGTTGTGGAGCAGTACTTC
17	TRBV20-1	TRBJ2-1	many	.	CSSSRQAALFSYNEQFF	TGCAGTTCCTCGCGGCAGGCGGCCTTGTTCTCCTACAATGAGCAGTTCTTC
14	TRBV5-1	TRBJ1-4	medium-sized	TRBD1	CASSTGQGHEKLFF	TGCGCCAGCAGCACAGGACAGGGCCACGAAAAACTGTTTTTT
15	TRBV5-1	TRBJ1-1	many	.	CASSLDPYDNTEAFF	TGCGCCAGCAGCCTGGACCCTTATGATAACACTGAAGCTTTCTTT
14	TRBV29-1	TRBJ1-1	.	.	CSVEGQGMNTEAFF	TGCAGCGTTGAAGGCCAGGGGATGAACACTGAAGCTTTCTTT
19	TRBV5-1	TRBJ2-7	many	TRBD2	CASSPLRRLAGPLDYEQYF	TGCGCCAGCAGCCCGCTCCGTCGACTAGCGGGCCCCTTAGACTACGAGCAGTACTTC
19	TRBV2	TRBJ2-3	many	TRBD2	CASTSIRSGAISSTDTQYF	TGTGCCAGCACGTCAATTCGTAGCGGGGCGATATCTAGCACAGATACGCAGTATTTT
12	TRBV7-8	TRBJ2-1	many	.	CATSAGGYEQFF	TGTGCCACCTCAGCGGGCGGCTATGAGCAGTTCTTC
15	TRBV7-2	TRBJ1-3	many	.	CASTRTRAAGNTIYF	TGTGCCAGCACCCGAACCCGGGCAGCTGGAAACACCATATATTTT
15	TRBV6-5	TRBJ2-7	many	.	CASSYSTGSGYEQYF	TGTGCCAGCAGTTACTCCACAGGCTCCGGCTACGAGCAGTACTTC
15	TRBV12-3/TRBV12-4	TRBJ1-2	many	TRBD1	CASTPLSTGPYGYTF	TGTGCCAGCACCCCCCTCTCGACAGGGCCCTATGGCTACACCTTC
15	TRBV20-1	TRBJ2-2	many	TRBD2	CSAVSGTTNTGELFF	TGCAGTGCCGTATCCGGGACTACAAACACCGGGGAGCTGTTTTTT
13	TRBV20-1	TRBJ1-5	many	.	CSAAAYSNQPQHF	TGCAGTGCTGCGGCGTATAGCAATCAGCCCCAGCATTTT
15	TRBV20-1	TRBJ1-2	many	TRBD1	CSARVTAGQGNGYTF	TGCAGTGCTAGAGTGACCGCGGGACAGGGCAATGGCTACACCTTC
12	TRBV29-1	TRBJ2-3	many	.	CSVGQNTDTQYF	TGCAGCGTTGGGCAGAACACAGATACGCAGTATTTT
14	TRBV3-1	TRBJ2-5	many	.	CASSPAVIQETQYF	TGTGCCAGCAGCCCAGCAGTAATCCAAGAGACCCAGTACTTC
10	TRBV20-1	TRBJ2-1	many	.	CSARAVEQFF	TGCAGTGCTAGAGCGGTTGAGCAGTTCTTC
16	TRBV9	TRBJ2-3	many	.	CASSVGLGVRTDTQYF	TGTGCCAGCAGCGTAGGTCTGGGGGTGAGGACAGATACGCAGTATTTT
14	TRBV29-1	TRBJ2-3	many	.	CSVLTDSKQDTQYF	TGCAGCGTTTTGACAGACTCCAAGCAGGATACGCAGTATTTT
14	TRBV7-9	TRBJ2-1	many	.	CASGRTVGHIGQFF	TGTGCCAGCGGAAGGACAGTTGGCCACATTGGGCAGTTCTTC
18	TRBV5-6	TRBJ2-3	few	TRBD2	CASSLGLAGEPSTDTQYF	TGTGCCAGCAGCTTGGGTCTAGCGGGGGAGCCTAGCACAGATACGCAGTATTTT
15	TRBV7-8	TRBJ1-1	many	.	CASSLVAGAGTEAFF	TGTGCCAGCAGCTTAGTGGCCGGGGCGGGCACTGAAGCTTTCTTT
18	TRBV6-6	TRBJ2-3	many	TRBD1	CASSYSTGGPLSTDTQYF	TGTGCCAGCAGTTACTCGACAGGGGGCCCGCTTAGCACAGATACGCAGTATTTT
16	TRBV10-3	TRBJ2-3	many	.	CAISEFRPANTDTQYF	TGTGCCATCAGTGAGTTTCGGCCTGCAAACACAGATACGCAGTATTTT
14	TRBV5-1	TRBJ2-5	once	.	CASSWGVGSETQYF	TGCGCCAGCAGCTGGGGGGTAGGATCGGAGACCCAGTACTTC
14	TRBV6-2/TRBV6-3	TRBJ1-5	many	.	CASSYSGHNQPQHF	TGTGCCAGCAGTTATTCAGGGCATAATCAGCCCCAGCATTTT
13	TRBV5-1	TRBJ1-5	many	.	CASSLGEGQPQHF	TGCGCCAGCAGCCTCGGGGAAGGGCAGCCCCAGCATTTT
13	TRBV19	TRBJ2-1	.	.	CASSITSDNEQFF	TGTGCCAGTAGTATTACAAGCGACAATGAGCAGTTCTTC
15	TRBV7-8	TRBJ1-2	many	TRBD1	CASSLTGTGVGGYTF	TGTGCCAGCAGTTTGACCGGGACAGGGGTTGGCGGCTACACCTTC
13	TRBV18	TRBJ2-5	many	.	CASSIGPQETQYF	TGTGCCAGCTCGATAGGCCCGCAAGAGACCCAGTACTTC
14	TRBV4-2	TRBJ2-7	many	.	CASSQEAHSYEQYF	TGTGCCAGCAGCCAAGAGGCCCATTCCTACGAGCAGTACTTC
13	TRBV20-1	TRBJ1-2	many	.	CSARDGTDYGYTF	TGCAGTGCTAGAGATGGGACGGATTATGGCTACACCTTC
16	TRBV4-2	TRBJ2-5	many	TRBD2	CASSPLLAGSQETQYF	TGTGCCAGCAGCCCTCTATTAGCGGGGTCACAAGAGACCCAGTACTTC
13	TRBV7-9	TRBJ1-2	many	.	CASSRDGPRGYTF	TGTGCCAGCAGCCGCGACGGGCCTCGGGGCTACACCTTC
17	TRBV5-1	TRBJ1-6	many	.	CASSVFPDRQLNSPLHF	TGCGCCAGCAGCGTCTTCCCGGACCGTCAATTAAATTCACCCCTCCACTTT
14	TRBV7-2	TRBJ1-2	many	TRBD1	CASSRQGAGYGYTF	TGTGCCAGCAGCCGACAGGGGGCGGGTTATGGCTACACCTTC
15	TRBV20-1	TRBJ2-5	many	TRBD2	CSAFSGGTKQETQYF	TGCAGTGCGTTTAGCGGGGGGACGAAACAAGAGACCCAGTACTTC
17	TRBV20-1	TRBJ2-5	many	.	CSARPFVLSGWQETQYF	TGCAGTGCTAGACCCTTCGTTCTTAGCGGCTGGCAAGAGACCCAGTACTTC